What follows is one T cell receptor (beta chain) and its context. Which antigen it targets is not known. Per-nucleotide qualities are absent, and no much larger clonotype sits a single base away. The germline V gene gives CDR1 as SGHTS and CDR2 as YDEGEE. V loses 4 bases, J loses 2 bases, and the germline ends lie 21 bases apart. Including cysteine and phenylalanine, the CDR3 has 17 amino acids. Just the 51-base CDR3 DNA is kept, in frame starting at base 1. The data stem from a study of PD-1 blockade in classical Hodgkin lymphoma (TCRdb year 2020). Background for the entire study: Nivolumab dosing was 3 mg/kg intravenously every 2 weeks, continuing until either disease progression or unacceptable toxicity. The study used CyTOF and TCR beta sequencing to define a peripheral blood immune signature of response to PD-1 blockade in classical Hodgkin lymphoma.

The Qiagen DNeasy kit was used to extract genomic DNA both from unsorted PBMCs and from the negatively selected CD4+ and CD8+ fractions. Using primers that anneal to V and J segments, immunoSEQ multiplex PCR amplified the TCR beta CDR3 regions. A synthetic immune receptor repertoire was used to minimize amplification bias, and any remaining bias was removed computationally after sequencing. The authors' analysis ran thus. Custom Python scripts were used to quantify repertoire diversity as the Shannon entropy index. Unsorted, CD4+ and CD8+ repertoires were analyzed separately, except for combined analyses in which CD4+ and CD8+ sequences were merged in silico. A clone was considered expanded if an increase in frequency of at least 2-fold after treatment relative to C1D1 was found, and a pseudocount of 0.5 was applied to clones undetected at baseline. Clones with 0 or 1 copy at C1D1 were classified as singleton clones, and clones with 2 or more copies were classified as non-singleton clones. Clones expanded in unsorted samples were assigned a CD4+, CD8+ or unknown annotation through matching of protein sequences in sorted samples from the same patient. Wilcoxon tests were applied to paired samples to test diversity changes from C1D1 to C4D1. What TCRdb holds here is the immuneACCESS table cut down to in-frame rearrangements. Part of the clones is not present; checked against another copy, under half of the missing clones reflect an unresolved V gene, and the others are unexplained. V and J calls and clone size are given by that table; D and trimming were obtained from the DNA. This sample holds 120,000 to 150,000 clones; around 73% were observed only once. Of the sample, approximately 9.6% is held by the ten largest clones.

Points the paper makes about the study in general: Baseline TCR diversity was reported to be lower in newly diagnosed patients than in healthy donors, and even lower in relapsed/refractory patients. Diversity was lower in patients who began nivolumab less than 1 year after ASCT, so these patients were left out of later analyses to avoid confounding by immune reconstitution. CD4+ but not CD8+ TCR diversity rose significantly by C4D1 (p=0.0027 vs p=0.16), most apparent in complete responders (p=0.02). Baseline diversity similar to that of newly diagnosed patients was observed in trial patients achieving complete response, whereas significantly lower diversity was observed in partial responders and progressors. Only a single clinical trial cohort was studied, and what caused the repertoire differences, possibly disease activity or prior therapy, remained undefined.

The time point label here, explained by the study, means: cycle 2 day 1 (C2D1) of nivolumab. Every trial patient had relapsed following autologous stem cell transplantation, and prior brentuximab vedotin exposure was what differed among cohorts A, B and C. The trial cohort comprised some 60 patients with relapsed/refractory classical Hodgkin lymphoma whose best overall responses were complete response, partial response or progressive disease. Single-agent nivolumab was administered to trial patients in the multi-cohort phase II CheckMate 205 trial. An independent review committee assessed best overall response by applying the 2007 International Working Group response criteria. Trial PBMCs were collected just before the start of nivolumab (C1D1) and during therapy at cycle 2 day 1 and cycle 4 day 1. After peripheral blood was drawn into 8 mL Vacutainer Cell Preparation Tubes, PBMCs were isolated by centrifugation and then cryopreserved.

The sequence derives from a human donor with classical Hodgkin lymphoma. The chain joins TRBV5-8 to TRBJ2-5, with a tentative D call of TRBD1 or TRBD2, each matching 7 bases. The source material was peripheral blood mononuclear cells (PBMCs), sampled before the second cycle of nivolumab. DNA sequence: TGTGCCAGCAGCAAGGGGAGGGGACAGCGGTCACAAGAGACCCAGTACTTC. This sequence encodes CASSKGRGQRSQETQYF.